This TCR beta chain was retrieved from a study of blood T cell repertoires in COVID-19. The CDR3 totals 13 residues. The V gene's germline CDR1 is SGHDT and CDR2 YYEEEE. With 3 bases clipped from V and 7 bases from J, the junction kept 7 bases outside the gene matches. The repertoire was sequenced with immunoSEQ multiplex PCR; TCRdb's copy has only in-frame clones and lacks some. The sample shows around 210,000 clones, 85% of them seen only once. The sample was peripheral blood. This chain joins TRBV5-6 and TRBJ2-7; 7 nucleotides line up with TRBD1. This clonotype was sampled from a man aged 55 to 70 with COVID-19, enrolled during active disease. This CDR3 is CASSSTGVLEQYF. CDR3 nucleotides: TGTGCCAGCAGCTCTACAGGGGTCCTTGAGCAGTACTTC.